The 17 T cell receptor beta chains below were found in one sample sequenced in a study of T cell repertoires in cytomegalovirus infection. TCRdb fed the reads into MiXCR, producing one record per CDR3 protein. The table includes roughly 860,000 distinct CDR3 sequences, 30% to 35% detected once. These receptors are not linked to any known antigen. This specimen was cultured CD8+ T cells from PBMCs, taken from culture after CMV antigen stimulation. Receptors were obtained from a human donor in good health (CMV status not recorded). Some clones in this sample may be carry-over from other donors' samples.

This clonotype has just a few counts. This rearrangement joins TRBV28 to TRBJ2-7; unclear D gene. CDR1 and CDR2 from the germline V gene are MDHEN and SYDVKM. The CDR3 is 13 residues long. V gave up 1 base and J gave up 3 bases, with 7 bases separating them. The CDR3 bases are TGTGCCAGCAGTTTATCATGGGGCTACGAGCAGTACGTC. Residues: CASSLSWGYEQYV.

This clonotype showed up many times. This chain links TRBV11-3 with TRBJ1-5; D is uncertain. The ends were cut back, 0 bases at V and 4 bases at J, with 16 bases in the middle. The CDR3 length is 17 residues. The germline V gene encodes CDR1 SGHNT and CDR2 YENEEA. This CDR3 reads CASSLDLTSGANQPQHF. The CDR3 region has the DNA TGTGCCAGCAGCTTAGATCTGACGTCCGGTGCTAATCAGCCCCAGCATTTT.

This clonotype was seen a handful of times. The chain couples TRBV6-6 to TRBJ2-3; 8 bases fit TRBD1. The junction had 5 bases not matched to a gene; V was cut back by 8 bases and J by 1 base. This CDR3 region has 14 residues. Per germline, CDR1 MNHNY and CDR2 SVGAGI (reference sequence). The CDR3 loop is CASLDRVGTDTQYF. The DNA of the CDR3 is TGTGCCAGCTTGGACAGGGTAGGCACAGATACGCAGTATTTT.

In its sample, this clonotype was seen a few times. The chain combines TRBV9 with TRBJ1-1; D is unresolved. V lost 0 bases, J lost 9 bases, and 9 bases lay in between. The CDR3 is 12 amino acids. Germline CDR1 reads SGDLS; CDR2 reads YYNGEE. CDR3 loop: CASSVGAEKAFF. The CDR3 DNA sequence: TGTGCCAGCAGCGTAGGAGCGGAGAAAGCTTTCTTT.

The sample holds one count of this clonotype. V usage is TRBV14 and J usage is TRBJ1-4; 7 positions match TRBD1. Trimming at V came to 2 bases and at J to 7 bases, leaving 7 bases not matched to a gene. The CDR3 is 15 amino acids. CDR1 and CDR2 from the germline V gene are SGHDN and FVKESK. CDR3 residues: CASSQRDRALEKLFF. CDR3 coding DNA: TGTGCCAGCAGCCAACGCGACAGGGCGCTTGAAAAACTGTTTTTT.

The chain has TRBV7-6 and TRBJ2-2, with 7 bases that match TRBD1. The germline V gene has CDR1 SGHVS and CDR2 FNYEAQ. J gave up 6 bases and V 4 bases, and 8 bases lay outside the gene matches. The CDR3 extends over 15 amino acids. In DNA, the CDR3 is TGTGCCAGCAGCTCCTCGACAGGGTCCGCCGGGGAGCTGTTTTTT. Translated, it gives CASSSSTGSAGELFF.

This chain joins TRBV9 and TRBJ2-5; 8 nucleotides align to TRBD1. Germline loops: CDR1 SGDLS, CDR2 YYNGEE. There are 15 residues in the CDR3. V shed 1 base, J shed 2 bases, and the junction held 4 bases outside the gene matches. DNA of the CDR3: TGTGCCAGCAGCGTACAGACAGGGGTACAAGAGACCCAGTACTTC. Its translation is CASSVQTGVQETQYF.

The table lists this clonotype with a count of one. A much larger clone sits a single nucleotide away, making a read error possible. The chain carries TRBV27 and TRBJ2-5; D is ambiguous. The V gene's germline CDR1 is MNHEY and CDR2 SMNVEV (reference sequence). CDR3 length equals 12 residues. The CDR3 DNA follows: TGTGCCAACAGTTTCTACCAAGAGACCCAGTACTTC. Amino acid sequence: CANSFYQETQYF.

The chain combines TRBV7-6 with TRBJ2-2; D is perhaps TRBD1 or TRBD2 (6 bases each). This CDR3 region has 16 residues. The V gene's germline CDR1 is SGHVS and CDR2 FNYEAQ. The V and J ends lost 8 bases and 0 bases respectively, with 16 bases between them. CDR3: CASRSRGGTNTGELFF. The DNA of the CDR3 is TGTGCCAGCCGCTCTAGAGGGGGGACGAACACCGGGGAGCTGTTTTTT.

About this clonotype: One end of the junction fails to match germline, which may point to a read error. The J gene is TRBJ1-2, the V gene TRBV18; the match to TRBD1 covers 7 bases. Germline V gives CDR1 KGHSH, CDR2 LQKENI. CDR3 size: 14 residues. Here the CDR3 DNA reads TGTGCCAGCCCACCGGACAGGACTAACTATGGCTACACCTTC. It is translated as CASPPDRTNYGYTF.

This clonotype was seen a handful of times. The CDR3 DNA is TGCGCCAGCAGCCAAGAGCCGAGTATAAACACCATATATTTT. It translates to CASSQEPSINTIYF. J is TRBJ1-3 and V is TRBV4-1; unclear D gene. V lost 0 bases, J lost 6 bases, and 9 bases lay in between. This CDR3 region has 14 residues. The germline V gene encodes CDR1 MGHRA and CDR2 YSYEKL.

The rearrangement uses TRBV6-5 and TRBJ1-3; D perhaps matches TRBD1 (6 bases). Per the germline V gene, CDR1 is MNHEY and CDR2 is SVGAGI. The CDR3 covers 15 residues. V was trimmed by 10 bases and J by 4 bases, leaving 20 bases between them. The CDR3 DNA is TGTGCCAACAGGCCTCGGGGGGCGCGAGGAAACACCATATATTTT. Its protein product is CANRPRGARGNTIYF.

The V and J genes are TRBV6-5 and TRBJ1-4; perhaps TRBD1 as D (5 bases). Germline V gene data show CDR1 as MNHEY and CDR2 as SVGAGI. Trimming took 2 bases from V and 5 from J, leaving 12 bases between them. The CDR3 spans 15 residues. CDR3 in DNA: TGTGCCAGCAGTTACCGTCAGGGCCACAATGAAAAACTGTTTTTT. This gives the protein CASSYRQGHNEKLFF.

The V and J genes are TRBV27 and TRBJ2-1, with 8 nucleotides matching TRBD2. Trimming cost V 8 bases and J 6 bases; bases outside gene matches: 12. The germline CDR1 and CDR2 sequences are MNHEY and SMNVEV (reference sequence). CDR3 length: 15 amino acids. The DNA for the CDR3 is TGTGCCAGCTATGGACCCGGGACTAGAGGCAATGAGCAGTTCTTC. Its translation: CASYGPGTRGNEQFF.

The CDR3 here is CATSKSGGNEQFF. The CDR3, as DNA: TGTGCCACCAGCAAGAGCGGGGGGAATGAGCAGTTCTTC. The chain joins TRBV15 to TRBJ2-1; 9 bases are a match to TRBD2. Germline V lookup: CDR1 LNHNV, CDR2 YYDKDF (reference sequence). V was pared by 4 bases and J by 7 bases, with 2 bases of the junction left unmatched. The CDR3 runs to 13 residues.

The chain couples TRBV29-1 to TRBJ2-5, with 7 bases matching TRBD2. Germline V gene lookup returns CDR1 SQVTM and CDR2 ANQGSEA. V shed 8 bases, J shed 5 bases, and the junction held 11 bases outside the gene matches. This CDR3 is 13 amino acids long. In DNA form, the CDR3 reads TGCAGCACTCGCGGGGGACCTACGGAGACCCAGTACTTC. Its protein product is CSTRGGPTETQYF.

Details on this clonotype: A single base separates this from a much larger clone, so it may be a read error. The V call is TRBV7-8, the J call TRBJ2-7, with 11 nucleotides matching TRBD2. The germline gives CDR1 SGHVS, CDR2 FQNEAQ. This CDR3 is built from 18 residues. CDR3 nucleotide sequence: TGTGTCAGCAGCTTAGTAGGGGTTGGGACTAGCGGTTCCTACGAGCAGTACTTC. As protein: CVSSLVGVGTSGSYEQYF.